A selection of T cell receptor beta chains follows, all from one sample in a study of cytomegalovirus exposure and HLA in healthy donors. Method: immunoSEQ multiplex PCR; TCRdb's copy keeps in-frame clones and lacks some. The sample features tens of thousands of clones, with 8.1% in its top ten. Specimen: PBMCs. These TCRs come from a male donor in good health and CMV-seronegative. CDR3s include the opening cysteine and the closing phenylalanine or tryptophan.

TRBJ2-1	TRBV4-1	CASSQGRLSSYNEQFF
TRBJ2-7	TRBV18	CASSPPTGGTYEQYF
TRBJ2-1	TRBV10-1	CASSEAGGAHEQFF
TRBJ2-1	TRBV18	CASSRGVTEQFF
TRBJ2-5	TRBV9	CASSVGLAAQETQYF
TRBJ1-4	TRBV29-1	CSVEGDRVGEKLFF
TRBJ2-1	TRBV11-3	CASSSGGTSGDEQFF
TRBJ2-1	TRBV6-6	CASSPTSGLYNEQFF
TRBJ1-5	TRBV19	CASGGGNQPQHF
TRBJ2-4	TRBV6-1	CASSELAHTGGPAKNIQYF
TRBJ2-3	TRBV5-4	CASSLARTGGAGTDTQYF
TRBJ2-5	TRBV7-9	CASSQSVGQVQETQYF
TRBJ2-1	TRBV7-2	CASSWGLATNNEQFF
TRBJ2-7	TRBV5-1	CASSLDAGLAGGQYF
TRBJ1-4	TRBV28	CASSPTSDRKLFF
TRBJ1-1	TRBV29-1	CSVRRESEAFF
TRBJ2-7	TRBV7-2	CASSPYPTVAGEQYF
TRBJ2-5	TRBV5-4	CASSHITGKETQYF
TRBJ2-5	TRBV18	CASSSSSEETQYF
TRBJ2-7	TRBV5-1	CASSLSGRDEQYF
TRBJ2-2	TRBV11-3	CASSTGGNTGELFF
TRBJ2-7	TRBV5-1	CASSVRLEASEQYF
TRBJ1-2	TRBV19	CASRRQAANYGYTF
TRBJ2-7	TRBV30	CAWSPGVGQYF
TRBJ1-1	TRBV28	CASSLGGGGASKRAFF